This T cell receptor beta chain emerged from a study of blood T cell repertoires in COVID-19. Study-wide background: Nucleic acid was either cDNA or gDNA, and it came from T cells, B-cell-depleted T cells, or PBMCs.

The CDR3 length is 14 residues. The germline gives CDR1 SGHNT, CDR2 YYREEE (reference sequence). Trimming at V came to 3 bases and at J to 0 bases, leaving 2 bases not matched to a gene. Repertoires were generated with immunoSEQ multiplex PCR, while TCRdb's copy carries only in-frame clones and drops some. This table has tens of thousands of clones, about four fifths appearing once. Specimen: peripheral blood. The chain couples TRBV5-4 to TRBJ2-7; 8 nucleotides agree with TRBD2. The receptor comes from a man in his forties or fifties with acute or convalescent COVID-19. The CDR3 loop reads CASSSGGSSYEQYF. The CDR3 DNA sequence: TGTGCCAGCAGCTCGGGGGGGAGCTCCTACGAGCAGTACTTC. The full variable domain, with the rest looked up from reference TRBV5-4 and TRBJ2-7, is ETGVTQSPTHLIKTRGQQVTLRCSSQSGHNTVSWYQQALGQGPQFIFQYYREEENGRGNFPPRFSGLQFPNYSSELNVNALELDDSALYLCASSSGGSSYEQYFGPGTRLTVT.